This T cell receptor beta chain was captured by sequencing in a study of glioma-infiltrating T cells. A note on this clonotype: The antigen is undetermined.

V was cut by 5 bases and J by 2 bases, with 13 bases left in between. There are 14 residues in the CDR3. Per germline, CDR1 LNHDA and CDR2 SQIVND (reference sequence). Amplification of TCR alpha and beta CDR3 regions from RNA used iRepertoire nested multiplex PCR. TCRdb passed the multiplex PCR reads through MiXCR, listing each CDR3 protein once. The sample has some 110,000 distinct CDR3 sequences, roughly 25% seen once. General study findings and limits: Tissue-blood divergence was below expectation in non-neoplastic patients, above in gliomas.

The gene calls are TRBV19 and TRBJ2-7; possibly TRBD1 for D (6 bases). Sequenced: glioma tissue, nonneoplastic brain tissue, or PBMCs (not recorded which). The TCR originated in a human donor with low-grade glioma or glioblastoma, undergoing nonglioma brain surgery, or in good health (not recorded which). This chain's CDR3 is CASSPRDTAYEQYF. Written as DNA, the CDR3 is TGTGCCAGTAGTCCCCGGGACACCGCCTACGAGCAGTACTTC.